The rows below give T cell receptor beta chains drawn from one sample of a study of beta chain features in type 1 diabetes. Profiled with immunoSEQ multiplex PCR; TCRdb holds only in-frame clones, not every one. The data contain around 430,000 clones, 25% to 35% of them singletons. Input material: naive CD4+ T cells from blood. The receptor set was obtained from a man aged 18 to 29 in good health. CDR3s include the opening cysteine and the closing phenylalanine or tryptophan. D genes are given only for firm matches. Not every row has a clone size; where given, it reads once, few, many or a size class.

>TRBV28|TRBD2|few|TRBJ2-3
CASSQGLAGRTGRYF
>TRBV7-2|TRBD2|-|TRBJ2-7
CASSPSGRASDEQYF
>TRBV7-2|-|-|TRBJ2-3
CASSPGRLTDTQYF
>TRBV7-9|-|-|TRBJ2-1
CASSLDYRNEQFF
>TRBV7-8|-|-|TRBJ2-1
CASSLVGAYNEQFF
>TRBV25-1|-|-|TRBJ2-5
CASRRSGSRETQYF
>TRBV7-9|-|-|TRBJ2-1
CASNIDGQPNEQFF
>TRBV29-1|-|few|TRBJ2-1
CSVDPDSYNEQFF
>TRBV7-2|-|few|TRBJ2-7
CASSLQELSYEQYF
>TRBV29-1|-|-|TRBJ1-2
CSFWTANYGYTF
>TRBV7-7|-|few|TRBJ2-7
CASSLRPGREQYF
>TRBV25-1|-|few|TRBJ2-7
CASSEYGGEDYEQYF
>TRBV11-3|-|-|TRBJ2-1
CASSISGNSYNEQFF
>TRBV9|TRBD1|-|TRBJ1-2
CASSVVGQNYGYTF
>TRBV30|-|few|TRBJ2-5
CAWSRSRETQYF
>TRBV29-1|TRBD2|few|TRBJ2-1
CSVDWPSGYYNEQFF
>TRBV19|-|few|TRBJ2-7
CASSIGTSLYEQYF
>TRBV7-2|TRBD1|-|TRBJ1-1
CASSLRQGLTEAFF
>TRBV30|TRBD1|-|TRBJ1-2
CAWNRDRGFIGYTF
>TRBV10-3|-|-|TRBJ1-2
CAISTWTGNYGYTF
>TRBV14|-|-|TRBJ2-1
CASSQDIWGSGNEQFF
>TRBV29-1|TRBD1|-|TRBJ2-3
CSVDGDRGADTQYF
>TRBV28|-|few|TRBJ2-5
CASGLLPGTQYF
>TRBV18|-|few|TRBJ1-1
CASSPQKNTEAFF
>TRBV28|-|-|TRBJ1-1
CASSSRGGATEAFF
>TRBV29-1|TRBD2|few|TRBJ2-5
CSVTGTSRETQYF
>TRBV7-9|-|few|TRBJ2-1
CASNRDLYNEQFF
>TRBV23-1|TRBD2|few|TRBJ2-1
CASSLPGLAGLLIYNEQFF
>TRBV5-1|-|-|TRBJ2-5
CASSLNPGEETQYF
>TRBV18|TRBD2|-|TRBJ2-5
CASSPGLAGAQETQYF
>TRBV19|-|few|TRBJ2-7
CASSGRAEQYEQYF
>TRBV2|-|-|TRBJ1-2
CASIPESYGYTF
>TRBV7-9|-|few|TRBJ2-3
CATKRDTQYF
>TRBV7-2|TRBD2|few|TRBJ2-1
CASSTGTSGTNEQFF
>TRBV10-3|-|few|TRBJ2-7
CAISGDPLYEQYF
>TRBV18|-|-|TRBJ1-1
CASSPQGGVNSEAFF
>TRBV13|-|-|TRBJ2-1
CASSSPKKAIEQFF
>TRBV2|-|-|TRBJ2-7
CASRGLIYEQYF
>TRBV10-3|-|-|TRBJ1-2
CAGSVDPGYGYTF
>TRBV7-2|-|-|TRBJ2-1
CASSSGPLNEQFF
>TRBV15|TRBD1|few|TRBJ2-5
CATSRTGQGKETQYF
>TRBV30|-|few|TRBJ1-5
CAWSAGGDQPQHF
>TRBV4-1|-|few|TRBJ2-1
CASSLSGLGGEQFF
>TRBV6-5|-|few|TRBJ2-7
CASSQDRLSYEQYF
>TRBV30|TRBD1|-|TRBJ2-5
CAGTVRETQYF
>TRBV5-4|-|-|TRBJ2-4
CASSLGEGKNIQYF
>TRBV7-9|-|-|TRBJ2-1
CASSLLYNEQFF
>TRBV5-6|-|few|TRBJ2-6
CASYPNPSGANVLTF
>TRBV29-1|-|few|TRBJ1-2
CSAAQGGDYGYTF
>TRBV27|TRBD2|few|TRBJ2-1
CASSLLLASLGEQFF
>TRBV30|TRBD1|few|TRBJ2-7
CAWRTGTGEYEQYF
>TRBV29-1|-|-|TRBJ2-1
CSAAVDEQFF